This T cell receptor (beta chain) is drawn from a study of T cell responses to AZD1222 COVID-19 vaccine. Study results and caveats: When two AZD1222 doses had been given, Spike-specific TCR breadth and depth rose. The sample set comprised mostly white British donors with more females, and clonal diversity was possibly underestimated.

Here immunoSEQ multiplex PCR was the method, and the copy in TCRdb shows in-frame clones only, minus some. The sample has tens of thousands of clones, approximately 84% seen once. Worth noting for this clone: Antigen specificity is unknown.

The CDR3 length is 14 residues. Per germline, CDR1 SGHDT and CDR2 YYEEEE. Trimming pared 1 base from V and 0 bases from J, leaving 7 bases between. The sequencing used peripheral blood, collected on day 0 of AZD1222 vaccination. The V gene is TRBV5-6, the J gene TRBJ1-2; D is possibly TRBD1 (5 bases). The sequence derives from an adult in good health. The CDR3 DNA follows: TGTGCCAGCAGCTTGTGGGGGACTAACTATGGCTACACCTTC. It translates to CASSLWGTNYGYTF.